This T cell receptor (beta chain) came from a study of neurological immune-mediated disorders. Background on the study: There were some 34 multiple sclerosis patients. Of these, approximately 30 had relapsing-remitting MS and 3 had secondary progressive MS.

Germline loops: CDR1 ENHRY, CDR2 SYGVKD. This CDR3 contains 17 residues. Trimming took 5 bases from V and 4 from J; bases not matched to a gene: 8. The cDNA came from 5'RACE with 10-nucleotide random UMIs. MiXCR, run by TCRdb on the 5' RACE reads, gives a single entry per CDR3 protein. Found here are just over 95,000 distinct CDR3 sequences, roughly 4% of them singletons; the top ten hold 5% to 7.5%. General study results and limits: HTLV-1-associated myelopathy ranked highest for TCR clonal expansion and multiple sclerosis lowest, beneath healthy controls.

This clonotype was seen many times. What it binds is not known. V usage is TRBV10-3 and J usage is TRBJ2-3; TRBD2 matches at 14 bases. Sequenced sample: PBMCs. The receptor comes from a woman between 18 and 30 years old with multiple sclerosis. The CDR3 DNA follows: TGTGCCATCAGTCCCAGACTAGCGGGAGGGATCGCAGATACGCAGTATTTT. Amino acids: CAISPRLAGGIADTQYF.